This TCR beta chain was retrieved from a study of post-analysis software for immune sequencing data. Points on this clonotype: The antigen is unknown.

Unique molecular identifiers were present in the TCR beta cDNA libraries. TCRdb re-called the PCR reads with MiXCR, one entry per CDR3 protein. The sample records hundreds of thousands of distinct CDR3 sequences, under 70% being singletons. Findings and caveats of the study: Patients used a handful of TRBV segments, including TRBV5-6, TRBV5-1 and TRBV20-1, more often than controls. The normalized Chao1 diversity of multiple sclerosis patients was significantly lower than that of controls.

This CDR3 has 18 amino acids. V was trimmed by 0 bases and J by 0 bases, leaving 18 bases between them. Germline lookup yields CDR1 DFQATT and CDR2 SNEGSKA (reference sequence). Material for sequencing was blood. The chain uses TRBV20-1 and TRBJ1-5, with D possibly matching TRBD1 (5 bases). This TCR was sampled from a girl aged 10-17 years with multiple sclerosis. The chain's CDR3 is CSARDYTRGLLSNQPQHF. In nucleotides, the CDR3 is TGCAGTGCTAGAGATTATACGAGGGGACTGCTTAGCAATCAGCCCCAGCATTTT.